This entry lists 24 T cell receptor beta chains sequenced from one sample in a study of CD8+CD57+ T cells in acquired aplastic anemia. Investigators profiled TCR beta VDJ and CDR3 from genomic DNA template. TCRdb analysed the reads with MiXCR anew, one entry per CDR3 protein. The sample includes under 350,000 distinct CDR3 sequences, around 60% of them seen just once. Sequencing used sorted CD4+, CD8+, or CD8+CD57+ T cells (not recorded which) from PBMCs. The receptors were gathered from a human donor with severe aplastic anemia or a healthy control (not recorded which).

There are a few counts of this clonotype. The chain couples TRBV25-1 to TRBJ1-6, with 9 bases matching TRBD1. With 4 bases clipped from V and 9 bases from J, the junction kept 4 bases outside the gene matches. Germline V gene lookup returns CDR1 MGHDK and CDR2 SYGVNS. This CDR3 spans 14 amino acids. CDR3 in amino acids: CASSAGQGVSPLHF. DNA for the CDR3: TGTGCCAGCAGTGCGGGACAGGGAGTTTCACCCCTCCACTTT. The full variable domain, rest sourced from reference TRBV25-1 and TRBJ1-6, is EADIYQTPRYLVIGTGKKITLECSQTMGHDKMYWYQQDPGMELHLIHYSYGVNSTEKGDLSSESTVSRIRTEHFPLTLESARPSHTSQYLCASSAGQGVSPLHFGNGTRLTVT.

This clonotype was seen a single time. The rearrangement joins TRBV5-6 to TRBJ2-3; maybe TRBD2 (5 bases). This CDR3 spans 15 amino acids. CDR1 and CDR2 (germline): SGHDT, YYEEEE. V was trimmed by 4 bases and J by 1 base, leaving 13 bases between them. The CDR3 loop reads CASSLEAGGTDTQYF. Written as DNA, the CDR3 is TGTGCCAGCAGCCTGGAGGCCGGGGGCACAGATACGCAGTATTTT.

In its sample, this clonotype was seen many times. The CDR3 DNA reads as TGTGCCAGTAGTATAGGCCCGGGACAGGTATATGGCTACACCTTC. It translates to CASSIGPGQVYGYTF. The chain combines TRBV19 with TRBJ1-2, with TRBD1 matching 8 bases. The V segment lost 1 base and the J segment 5 bases; nucleotides outside the gene matches: 6. Germline CDR1 is LNHDA and CDR2 is SQIVND (reference sequence). The CDR3 spans 15 residues.

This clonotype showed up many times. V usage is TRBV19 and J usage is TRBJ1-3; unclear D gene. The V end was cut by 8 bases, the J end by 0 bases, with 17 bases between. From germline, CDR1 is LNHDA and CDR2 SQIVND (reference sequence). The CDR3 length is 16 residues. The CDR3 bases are TGTGCCAGTGCCCTTGGCCACAATCTCTCTGGAAACACCATATATTTT. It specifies CASALGHNLSGNTIYF.

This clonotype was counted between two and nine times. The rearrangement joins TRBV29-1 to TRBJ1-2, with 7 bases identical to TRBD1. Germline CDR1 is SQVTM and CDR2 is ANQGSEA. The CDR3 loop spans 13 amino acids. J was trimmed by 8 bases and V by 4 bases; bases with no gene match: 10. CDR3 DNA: TGCAGCGTTGTGACTCCGCCAGGGGGGGGCTACACCTTC. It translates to CSVVTPPGGGYTF.

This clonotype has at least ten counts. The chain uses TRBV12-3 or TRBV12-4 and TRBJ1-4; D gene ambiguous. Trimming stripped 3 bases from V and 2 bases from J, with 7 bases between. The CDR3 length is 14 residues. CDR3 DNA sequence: TGTGCCAGCAGTTTGCAGGTTACTAATGAAAAACTGTTTTTT. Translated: CASSLQVTNEKLFF.

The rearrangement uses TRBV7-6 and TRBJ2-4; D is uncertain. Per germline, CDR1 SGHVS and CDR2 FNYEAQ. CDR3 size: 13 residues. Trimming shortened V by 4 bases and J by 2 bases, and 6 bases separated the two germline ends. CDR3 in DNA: TGTGCCAGCAGCTCCCCGACCAAAAACATTCAGTACTTC. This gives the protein CASSSPTKNIQYF.

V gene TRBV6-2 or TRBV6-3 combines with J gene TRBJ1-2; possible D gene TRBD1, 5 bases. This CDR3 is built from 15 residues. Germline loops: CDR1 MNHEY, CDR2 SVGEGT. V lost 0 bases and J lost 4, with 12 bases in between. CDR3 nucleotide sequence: TGTGCCAGCAGTTACTCCCTCGACAGTGGCTATGGCTACACCTTC. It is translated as CASSYSLDSGYGYTF.

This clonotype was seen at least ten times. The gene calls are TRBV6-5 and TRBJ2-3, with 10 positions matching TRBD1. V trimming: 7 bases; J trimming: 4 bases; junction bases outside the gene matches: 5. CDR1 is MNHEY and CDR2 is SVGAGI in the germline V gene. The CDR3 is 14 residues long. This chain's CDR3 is CASKAGQGPDTQYF. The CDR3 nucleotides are TGTGCCAGCAAGGCGGGACAGGGGCCAGATACGCAGTATTTT.

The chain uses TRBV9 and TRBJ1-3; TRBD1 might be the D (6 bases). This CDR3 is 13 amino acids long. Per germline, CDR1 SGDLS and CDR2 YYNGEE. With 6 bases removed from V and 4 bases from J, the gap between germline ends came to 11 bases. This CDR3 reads CASNREGGNTIYF. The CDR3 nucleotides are TGTGCCAGCAACAGGGAGGGGGGAAACACCATATATTTT.

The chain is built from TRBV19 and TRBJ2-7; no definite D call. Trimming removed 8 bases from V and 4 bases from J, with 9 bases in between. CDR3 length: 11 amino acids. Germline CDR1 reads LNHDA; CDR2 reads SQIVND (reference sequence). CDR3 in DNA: TGTGCCAGTGCGTCCGTTTACGAGCAGTACTTC. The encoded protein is CASASVYEQYF.

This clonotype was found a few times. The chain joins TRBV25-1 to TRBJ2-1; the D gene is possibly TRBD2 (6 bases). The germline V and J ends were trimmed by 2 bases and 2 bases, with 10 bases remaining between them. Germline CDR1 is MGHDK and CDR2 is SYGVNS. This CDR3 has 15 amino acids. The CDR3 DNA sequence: TGTGCCAGCAGTGAAGCGGGATTTGCCTACAATGAGCAGTTCTTC. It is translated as CASSEAGFAYNEQFF.

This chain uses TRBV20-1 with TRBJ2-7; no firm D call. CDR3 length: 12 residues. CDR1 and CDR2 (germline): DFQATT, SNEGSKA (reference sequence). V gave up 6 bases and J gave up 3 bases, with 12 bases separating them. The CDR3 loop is CSAPWGDYEQYF. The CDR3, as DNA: TGCAGTGCCCCCTGGGGTGACTACGAGCAGTACTTC.

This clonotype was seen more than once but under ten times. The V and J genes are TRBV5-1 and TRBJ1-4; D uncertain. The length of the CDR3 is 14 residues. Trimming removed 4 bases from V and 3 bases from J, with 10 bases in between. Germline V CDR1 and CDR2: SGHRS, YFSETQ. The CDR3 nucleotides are TGCGCCAGCAGCACCATCGGAGCTAATGAAAAACTGTTTTTT. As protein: CASSTIGANEKLFF.

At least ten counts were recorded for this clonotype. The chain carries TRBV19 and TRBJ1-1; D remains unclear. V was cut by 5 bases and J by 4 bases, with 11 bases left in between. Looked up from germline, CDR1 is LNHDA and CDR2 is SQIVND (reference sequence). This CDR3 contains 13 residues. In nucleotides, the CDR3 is TGTGCCAGTAGTTTTTCCCGGGGCACTGAAGCTTTCTTT. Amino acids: CASSFSRGTEAFF. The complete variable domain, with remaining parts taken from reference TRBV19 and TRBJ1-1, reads DGGITQSPKYLFRKEGQNVTLSCEQNLNHDAMYWYRQDPGQGLRLIYYSQIVNDFQKGDIAEGYSVSREKKESFPLTVTSAQKNPTAFYLCASSFSRGTEAFFGQGTRLTVV.

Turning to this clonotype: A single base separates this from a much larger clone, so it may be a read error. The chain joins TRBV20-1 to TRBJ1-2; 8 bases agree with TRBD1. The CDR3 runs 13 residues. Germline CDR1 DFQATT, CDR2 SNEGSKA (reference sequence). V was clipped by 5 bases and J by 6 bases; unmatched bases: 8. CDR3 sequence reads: CSAPQGAFHGYTF. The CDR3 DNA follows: TGCAGTGCTCCTCAGGGGGCGTTCCATGGCTACACCTTC.

The CDR3 loop is CASSLTSGVDTQYF. The CDR3, as DNA: TGTGCCAGCAGCTTAACTAGCGGGGTAGATACGCAGTATTTT. This sequence joins TRBV7-3 and TRBJ2-3, with 8 bases aligning to TRBD2. In germline, CDR1 is SGHTA, CDR2 FQGTGA. The CDR3 runs to 14 residues. With 0 bases clipped from V and 5 bases from J, the junction kept 1 base outside the gene matches.

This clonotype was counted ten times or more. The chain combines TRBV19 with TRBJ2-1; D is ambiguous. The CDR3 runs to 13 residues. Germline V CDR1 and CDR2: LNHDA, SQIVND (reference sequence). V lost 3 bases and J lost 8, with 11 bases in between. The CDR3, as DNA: TGTGCCAGTAGTATTGAAGGAGTCGATGAGCAGTTCTTC. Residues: CASSIEGVDEQFF.

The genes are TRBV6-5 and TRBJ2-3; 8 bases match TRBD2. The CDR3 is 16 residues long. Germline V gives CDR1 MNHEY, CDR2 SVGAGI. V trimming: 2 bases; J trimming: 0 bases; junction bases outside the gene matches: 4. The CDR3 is CASSYRPSGSTDTQYF. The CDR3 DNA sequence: TGTGCCAGCAGTTACCGGCCTAGCGGGAGCACAGATACGCAGTATTTT.

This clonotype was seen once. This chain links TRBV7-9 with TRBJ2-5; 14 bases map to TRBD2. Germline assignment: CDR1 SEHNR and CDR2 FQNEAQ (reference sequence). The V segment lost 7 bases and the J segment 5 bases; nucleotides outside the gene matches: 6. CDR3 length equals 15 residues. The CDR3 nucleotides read TGTGCCAGCACCACGGGACTAGCGGGGGCGGAGACCCAGTACTTC. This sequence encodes CASTTGLAGAETQYF.

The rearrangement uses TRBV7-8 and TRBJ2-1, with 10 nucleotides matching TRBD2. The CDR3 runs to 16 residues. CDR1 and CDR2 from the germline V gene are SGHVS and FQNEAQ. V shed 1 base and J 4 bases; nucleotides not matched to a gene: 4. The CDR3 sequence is CASSLVGSGGYNEQFF. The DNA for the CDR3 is TGTGCCAGCAGCTTAGTTGGTAGCGGGGGGTACAATGAGCAGTTCTTC. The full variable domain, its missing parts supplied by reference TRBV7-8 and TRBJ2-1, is GAGVSQSPRYKVAKRGQDVALRCDPISGHVSLFWYQQALGQGPEFLTYFQNEAQLDKSGLPSDRFFAERPEGSVSTLKIQRTQQEDSAVYLCASSLVGSGGYNEQFFGPGTRLTVL.

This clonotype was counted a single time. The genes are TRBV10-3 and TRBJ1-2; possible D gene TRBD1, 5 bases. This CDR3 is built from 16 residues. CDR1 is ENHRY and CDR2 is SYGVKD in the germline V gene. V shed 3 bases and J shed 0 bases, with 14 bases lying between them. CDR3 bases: TGTGCCATCAGTGACCTGGGGACGGTTGCTAACTATGGCTACACCTTC. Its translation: CAISDLGTVANYGYTF.

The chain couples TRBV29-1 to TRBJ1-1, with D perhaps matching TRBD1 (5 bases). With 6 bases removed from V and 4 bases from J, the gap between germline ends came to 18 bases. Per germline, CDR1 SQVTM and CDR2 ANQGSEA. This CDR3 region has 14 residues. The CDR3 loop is CSVLLRDVGTEAFF. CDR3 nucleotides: TGCAGCGTCCTACTCAGGGATGTTGGCACTGAAGCTTTCTTT.

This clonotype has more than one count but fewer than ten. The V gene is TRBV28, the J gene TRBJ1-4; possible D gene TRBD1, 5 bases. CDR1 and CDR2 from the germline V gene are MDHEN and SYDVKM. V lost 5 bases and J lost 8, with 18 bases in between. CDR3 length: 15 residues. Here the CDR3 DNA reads TGTGCCAGCAGTCAGAACAAGGGGCTGGGGGAAAAACTGTTTTTT. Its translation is CASSQNKGLGEKLFF. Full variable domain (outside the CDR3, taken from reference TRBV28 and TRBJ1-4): DVKVTQSSRYLVKRTGEKVFLECVQDMDHENMFWYRQDPGLGLRLIYFSYDVKMKEKGDIPEGYSVSREKKERFSLILESASTNQTSMYLCASSQNKGLGEKLFFGSGTQLSVL.